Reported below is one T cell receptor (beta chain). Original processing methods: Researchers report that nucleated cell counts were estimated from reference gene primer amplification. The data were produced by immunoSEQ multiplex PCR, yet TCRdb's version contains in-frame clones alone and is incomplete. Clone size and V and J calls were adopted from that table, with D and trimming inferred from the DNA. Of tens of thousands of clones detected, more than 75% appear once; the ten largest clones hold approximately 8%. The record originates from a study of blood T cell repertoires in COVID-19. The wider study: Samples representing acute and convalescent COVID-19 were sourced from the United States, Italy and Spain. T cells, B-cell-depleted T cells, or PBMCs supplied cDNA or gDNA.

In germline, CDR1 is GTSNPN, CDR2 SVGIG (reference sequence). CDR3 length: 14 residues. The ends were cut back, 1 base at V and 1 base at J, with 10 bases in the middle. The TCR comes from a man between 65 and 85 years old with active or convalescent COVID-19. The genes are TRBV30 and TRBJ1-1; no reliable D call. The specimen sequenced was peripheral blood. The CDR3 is CAWSGAGKNTEAFF. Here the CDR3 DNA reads TGTGCCTGGAGTGGGGCAGGAAAGAACACTGAAGCTTTCTTT.